This entry describes one TCR beta chain. Its antigen is as yet unknown. Addition of a universal primer site occurred through template switching, and cDNA carried unique molecular identifiers. TCRdb reanalysed the 5' RACE reads using MiXCR and keeps one entry per CDR3 protein. The sample contains some 1,600,000 distinct CDR3 sequences, around 33% of which appear only once. The data belong to a study of identical twins. Study-wide points: Fewer insertions were carried by abundant cord blood beta clonotypes, but none was seen in memory repertoires. Conclusions were drawn cross-sectionally by statistical analysis, without following the same donors.

Germline CDR1 MNHNS, CDR2 SASEGT. The CDR3 sequence is 13 residues long. Trimming removed 8 bases from V and 7 bases from J, with 17 bases in between. This sequence originates from a newborn girl in good health. The genes are TRBV6-1 and TRBJ1-1; D unresolved. Sequenced sample: cord blood. CDR3 loop: CASPGPPTSEAFF. CDR3 DNA: TGTGCCAGCCCGGGCCCCCCCACGAGTGAAGCTTTCTTT.